Listed below are T cell receptor beta chains from one sample, sequenced in a study of blood T cell repertoires in COVID-19. Method: immunoSEQ multiplex PCR; TCRdb's copy keeps in-frame clones and lacks some. The profile shows 90,000 or so clones, 89% of them singletons. The sequencing input was peripheral blood. All receptors come from a woman aged 70 to 79 with acute or convalescent COVID-19. Both conserved end residues are part of each CDR3. The D gene is left open where the match is weak. Clone sizes are given selectively: once, few, many, or a class where the clone is expanded.

TRBJ2-1 TRBV14 17 NA TRBD2 CASSPHRLAGDYNEQFF TGTGCCAGCAGCCCACATAGGCTAGCGGGGGACTACAATGAGCAGTTCTTC
TRBJ1-1 TRBV7-6 16 few NA CASSLRSGSSNTEAFF TGTGCCAGCAGCTTACGCTCAGGGTCCTCGAACACTGAAGCTTTCTTT
TRBJ2-2 TRBV19 15 NA NA CASSDTPMNTGELFF TGTGCCAGTTCGGACACACCTATGAACACCGGGGAGCTGTTTTTT
TRBJ2-6 TRBV18 18 NA NA CASSPLPPPSAGANVLTF TGTGCCAGCTCACCTCTTCCCCCACCCAGCGCTGGGGCCAACGTCCTGACTTTC
TRBJ1-1 TRBV18 16 NA NA CASSPPGRTTPTEAFF TGTGCCAGCTCACCACCCGGCAGGACAACCCCCACTGAAGCTTTCTTT
TRBJ1-1 TRBV6-1 15 once TRBD1 CASSEVEGAYAEAFF TGTGCCAGCAGTGAAGTGGAGGGGGCATACGCTGAAGCTTTCTTT
TRBJ2-7 TRBV7-9 15 NA NA CASSLVLPGSHEQYF TGTGCCAGCAGCTTAGTGCTTCCGGGTTCCCACGAGCAGTACTTC
TRBJ1-2 TRBV28 13 once NA CASREQGNYGYTF TGTGCCAGCAGGGAACAGGGAAACTATGGCTACACCTTC
TRBJ2-1 TRBV19 15 NA NA CASSIGGGRAVAQFF TGTGCCAGTAGTATAGGTGGTGGGAGAGCGGTGGCGCAGTTCTTC
TRBJ1-1 TRBV6-1 17 once NA CASSEALLNAGGTEAFF TGTGCCAGCAGTGAAGCGCTGTTAAATGCCGGGGGCACTGAAGCTTTCTTT
TRBJ1-2 TRBV7-8 14 NA NA CASSLGWADYGYTF TGTGCCAGCAGCTTAGGATGGGCAGACTATGGCTACACCTTC
TRBJ2-1 TRBV27 16 once NA CASSLIGTGVGNEQFF TGTGCCAGCAGTTTAATTGGGACGGGGGTAGGCAATGAGCAGTTCTTC
TRBJ2-3 TRBV3-1/TRBV3-2 14 NA NA CASIGRGRTDTQYF TGTGCCAGCATAGGGCGGGGTCGCACAGATACGCAGTATTTT
TRBJ2-2 TRBV5-1 14 NA NA CASSLAPAGRELFF TGCGCCAGCAGCTTGGCCCCGGCGGGCCGGGAGCTGTTTTTT
TRBJ1-4 TRBV2 15 NA TRBD1 CASSVPGQGFEKLFF TGTGCCAGCAGCGTCCCGGGACAGGGCTTCGAAAAACTGTTTTTT
TRBJ1-6 TRBV7-2 19 NA TRBD1 CASSSPGQGGRTYNSPLHF TGTGCCAGCAGCTCCCCGGGACAGGGGGGTCGGACCTATAATTCACCCCTCCACTTT
TRBJ1-2 TRBV28 15 once TRBD1 CASSSRTGLSYGYTF TGTGCCAGCAGTTCGCGGACAGGTCTTTCCTATGGCTACACCTTC
TRBJ2-1 TRBV21-1 15 NA NA CASSKQAGFPPEQFF TGTGCCAGCAGCAAACAGGCGGGATTTCCCCCTGAGCAGTTCTTC
TRBJ2-1 TRBV27 19 NA TRBD2 CASSTYGLAGGPRRGEQFF TGTGCCAGCAGTACCTACGGACTAGCGGGAGGGCCACGGCGGGGTGAGCAGTTCTTC
TRBJ2-3 TRBV18 15 NA TRBD2 CASSHGGGAGDTQYF TGTGCCAGCTCCCACGGCGGGGGGGCCGGAGATACGCAGTATTTT
TRBJ1-6 TRBV5-8 14 NA NA CASSRSGPIGPLHF TGTGCCAGCTCTCGGTCAGGTCCTATCGGACCCCTCCACTTT
TRBJ1-6 TRBV6-5 13 NA NA CASTPSRVSPLHF TGTGCCAGCACCCCTTCCCGGGTTTCACCCCTCCACTTT
TRBJ1-5 TRBV7-2 16 NA TRBD1 CASSPRAQGPNQPQHF TGTGCCAGCAGTCCGAGGGCACAGGGGCCCAATCAGCCCCAGCATTTT
TRBJ1-2 TRBV3-1/TRBV3-2 13 NA TRBD1 CASSQEAGGGYTF TGTGCCAGCAGCCAAGAGGCAGGGGGTGGCTACACCTTC
TRBJ2-7 TRBV29-1 13 NA TRBD2 CSGGTSGRYEQYF TGCAGCGGGGGGACTAGCGGGCGTTACGAGCAGTACTTC
TRBJ1-1 TRBV7-8 13 NA NA CASRTGWNTEAFF TGTGCCAGCAGGACAGGTTGGAACACTGAAGCTTTCTTT
TRBJ1-4 TRBV28 14 few TRBD1 CASSWRTGNEKLFF TGTGCCAGCAGTTGGCGGACAGGAAATGAAAAACTGTTTTTT
TRBJ1-1 TRBV19 16 NA NA CASSIGHQLINTEAFF TGTGCCAGTAGTATAGGACATCAGTTGATTAACACTGAAGCTTTCTTT
TRBJ1-6 TRBV2 15 NA NA CASSKRAGQNSPLHF TGTGCCAGCAGTAAAAGGGCCGGACAGAATTCACCCCTCCACTTT
TRBJ2-3 TRBV19 15 NA NA CASSMETGRSRTQYF TGTGCCAGTAGTATGGAGACAGGGAGGTCCCGTACGCAGTATTTT
TRBJ1-5 TRBV28 13 NA TRBD1 CASSPQGAQPQHF TGTGCCAGCAGTCCTCAGGGGGCCCAGCCCCAGCATTTT
TRBJ1-2 TRBV6-5 15 once TRBD1 CASSFPGQGVAGYTF TGTGCCAGCAGTTTCCCGGGACAGGGGGTAGCTGGCTACACCTTC
TRBJ2-1 TRBV5-1 15 NA TRBD2 CASSLVTSDNNEQFF TGCGCCAGCAGCTTGGTGACTAGCGACAACAATGAGCAGTTCTTC
TRBJ1-1 TRBV11-2 17 NA TRBD1 CASSLVKGQGPNTEAFF TGTGCCAGCAGCTTAGTAAAGGGACAGGGTCCGAACACTGAAGCTTTCTTT
TRBJ2-3 TRBV19 15 NA TRBD2 CASSVRLAFTDTQYF TGTGCCAGTAGTGTCAGACTAGCGTTCACAGATACGCAGTATTTT
TRBJ2-2 TRBV19 17 NA TRBD2 CASNPTGGRPNTGELFF TGTGCCAGTAACCCGACTGGCGGGAGGCCCAACACCGGGGAGCTGTTTTTT
TRBJ2-2 TRBV9 14 few NA CASSATPGAGELFF TGTGCCAGCAGCGCCACCCCAGGGGCCGGGGAGCTGTTTTTT
TRBJ1-4 TRBV11-2 16 NA NA CASSLAGQGGGEKLFF TGTGCCAGCAGCTTAGCTGGGCAGGGAGGAGGAGAAAAACTGTTTTTT
TRBJ2-2 TRBV5-4 17 NA NA CASRPERDTANTGELFF TGTGCCAGCAGACCCGAAAGGGACACCGCGAACACCGGGGAGCTGTTTTTT
TRBJ2-7 TRBV7-9 14 NA NA CASSLAGPSYEQYF TGTGCCAGCAGCTTAGCTGGGCCGTCCTACGAGCAGTACTTC
TRBJ1-6 TRBV3-1/TRBV3-2 14 NA TRBD1 CASSQTGGSSPLHF TGTGCCAGCAGCCAGACAGGGGGCAGTTCACCCCTCCACTTT